Listed here are 18 T cell receptor beta chains from one sample, sequenced in a study of blood T cell repertoires in COVID-19. Assay used: immunoSEQ multiplex PCR; TCRdb lists only in-frame clones, some missing. The sample has about 370,000 clones; 90% are singletons. What was sequenced was peripheral blood. Receptors were obtained from a man between 18 and 35 years old with active or convalescent COVID-19.

As to this clone: A far larger clone is only one base removed, so a read error is likely. The gene calls are TRBV4-1 and TRBJ1-5, with D unresolved. This CDR3 has 14 amino acids. Germline V gene sequence: CDR1 MGHRA, CDR2 YSYEKL. The CDR3 loop is CASCQPGSRQPQHF. The DNA for the CDR3 is TGCGCCAGCTGCCAACCAGGTTCACGGCAGCCCCAGCATTTT.

Turning to this clone: A read error may account for a junction end that differs from germline. The J gene is TRBJ1-2, the V gene TRBV27; D is possibly TRBD1 (6 bases). The CDR3 has 12 amino acids. The germline CDR1 and CDR2 sequences are MNHEY and SMNVEV (reference sequence). The CDR3 protein is CAVARGKYDYTF. DNA of the CDR3: TGTGCCGTTGCGAGGGGGAAGTATGACTACACCTTC.

V gene TRBV19 combines with J gene TRBJ1-5, with unresolved D. CDR3 size: 13 residues. Germline assignment: CDR1 LNHDA and CDR2 SQIVND (reference sequence). V lost 3 bases and J lost 4, with 7 bases in between. The CDR3 nucleotides are TGTGCCAGTAGTATCACACCAAATCAGCCCCAGCATTTT. It translates to CASSITPNQPQHF.

V and J are TRBV12-3 or TRBV12-4 and TRBJ2-3; perhaps TRBD2 as D (6 bases). Trimming took off 5 bases at V and 8 bases at J, with 11 bases between the two ends. The CDR3 extends over 12 amino acids. The chain's CDR3 is CASSPNGGTQYF. CDR3 nucleotide sequence: TGTGCCAGCAGTCCTAACGGGGGTACGCAGTATTTT.

The rearrangement joins TRBV27 to TRBJ1-1; TRBD1 matches at 7 bases. The V and J ends lost 5 bases and 8 bases, in that order; junction bases with no gene match: 5. Per germline, CDR1 MNHEY and CDR2 SMNVEV (reference sequence). There are 12 residues in the CDR3. The CDR3 region has the DNA TGTGCCAGCAGTGCTAGACAGGGCGAAGCTTTCTTT. Encoded protein: CASSARQGEAFF.

This chain joins TRBV11-3 and TRBJ2-2; TRBD2 matches 8 bases. The germline V gene encodes CDR1 SGHNT and CDR2 YENEEA. J was trimmed by 4 bases and V by 2 bases; bases with no gene match: 3. The CDR3 has 15 amino acids. Here the CDR3 reads CASSLHSGGTGELFF. CDR3 bases: TGTGCCAGCAGCTTACACAGCGGGGGCACCGGGGAGCTGTTTTTT.

A note on this clone: The sample holds other DNA sequences that translate to the same CDR3. The J gene is TRBJ1-2, the V gene TRBV7-3, with TRBD1 identical over 8 bases. There are 13 residues in the CDR3. Germline trimming cut 5 bases from V and 4 bases from J; bases unmatched to any gene: 3. Per germline, CDR1 SGHTA and CDR2 FQGTGA. The CDR3 bases are TGTGCCAGCAGCCTTGGACAGGGCTATGGCTACACCTTC. Its protein is CASSLGQGYGYTF.

This clone has a single count. V is TRBV7-3 and J is TRBJ1-1; 10 nucleotides agree with TRBD1. The V and J ends lost 5 bases and 3 bases, in that order; junction bases with no gene match: 6. Germline lookup yields CDR1 SGHTA and CDR2 FQGTGA. CDR3 size: 15 residues. The CDR3 reads CASSARQGADTEAFF. In DNA, the CDR3 is TGTGCCAGCAGCGCCAGACAGGGGGCAGACACTGAAGCTTTCTTT.

The chain joins TRBV9 to TRBJ2-7; TRBD2 is a possible D gene (6 bases). The CDR3 spans 14 residues. V lost 7 bases and J 1 base, leaving 15 bases between the germline ends. Germline-derived CDR1 and CDR2 are SGDLS and YYNGEE. The CDR3 loop reads CASGWGSGSYEQYF. CDR3 DNA sequence: TGTGCCAGCGGGTGGGGTAGCGGATCCTACGAGCAGTACTTC. The whole variable domain, filled in from reference TRBV9 and TRBJ2-7, reads DSGVTQTPKHLITATGQRVTLRCSPRSGDLSVYWYQQSLDQGLQFLIQYYNGEERAKGNILERFSAQQFPDLHSELNLSSLELGDSALYFCASGWGSGSYEQYFGPGTRLTVT.

The V and J genes are TRBV6-5 and TRBJ1-6; D not certain. Trimming took off 2 bases at V and 2 bases at J, with 7 bases between the two ends. This CDR3 is built from 15 residues. Germline V gives CDR1 MNHEY, CDR2 SVGAGI. This CDR3 is CASSYRGTYNSPLHF. For the CDR3, the DNA is TGTGCCAGCAGTTACCGAGGGACCTATAATTCACCCCTCCACTTT.

The chain's CDR3 is CASSRPDRGVAGELFF. The CDR3, as DNA: TGTGCCAGCAGCCGGCCGGACAGGGGGGTCGCCGGGGAGCTGTTTTTT. V is TRBV7-9 and J is TRBJ2-2, with TRBD1 matching 10 bases. This CDR3 comprises 16 residues. Germline V gene sequence: CDR1 SEHNR, CDR2 FQNEAQ (reference sequence). The V segment lost 5 bases and the J segment 6 bases; nucleotides outside the gene matches: 9. The variable domain in full, with the rest retrieved from reference TRBV7-9 and TRBJ2-2, is DTGVSQNPRHKITKRGQNVTFRCDPISEHNRLYWYRQTLGQGPEFLTYFQNEAQLEKSRLLSDRFSAERPKGSFSTLEIQRTEQGDSAMYLCASSRPDRGVAGELFFGEGSRLTVL.

The J gene is TRBJ2-3, the V gene TRBV7-9; TRBD1 might be the D (6 bases). Trimming left V 5 bases short and J 6 bases short, with 12 bases between. From germline, CDR1 is SEHNR and CDR2 FQNEAQ (reference sequence). The CDR3 extends over 13 amino acids. The CDR3 region has the DNA TGTGCCAGCAGCCCCCGCGACAGGGATACGCAGTATTTT. The encoded protein is CASSPRDRDTQYF. The full variable domain, its missing parts supplied by reference TRBV7-9 and TRBJ2-3, is DTGVSQNPRHKITKRGQNVTFRCDPISEHNRLYWYRQTLGQGPEFLTYFQNEAQLEKSRLLSDRFSAERPKGSFSTLEIQRTEQGDSAMYLCASSPRDRDTQYFGPGTRLTVL.

The chain couples TRBV5-1 to TRBJ1-5; 8 bases are shared with TRBD1. Germline V lookup: CDR1 SGHRS, CDR2 YFSETQ. The V segment lost 5 bases and the J segment 2 bases; nucleotides outside the gene matches: 6. The CDR3 is 15 residues long. The CDR3 protein is CASSAGQGGNQPQHF. CDR3 nucleotide sequence: TGCGCCAGCAGTGCAGGACAGGGCGGCAATCAGCCCCAGCATTTT. Drawing the rest from reference TRBV5-1 and TRBJ1-5, the complete variable domain is KAGVTQTPRYLIKTRGQQVTLSCSPISGHRSVSWYQQTPGQGLQFLFEYFSETQRNKGNFPGRFSGRQFSNSRSEMNVSTLELGDSALYLCASSAGQGGNQPQHFGDGTRLSIL.

This clone was seen more than once but under ten times. The chain carries TRBV29-1 and TRBJ2-3; 8 positions match TRBD2. CDR3 length: 12 amino acids. V gave up 4 bases and J gave up 4 bases; unmatched junction bases: 1. The germline gives CDR1 SQVTM, CDR2 ANQGSEA. CDR3 nucleotides: TGCAGCGTTGCACTAGCGGCAGATACGCAGTATTTT. It codes for CSVALAADTQYF.

The gene calls are TRBV7-2 and TRBJ1-4; perhaps TRBD1 as D (5 bases). The CDR3 totals 13 residues. Germline V gives CDR1 SGHTA, CDR2 FQGNSA. V dropped 4 bases and J dropped 5 bases, with 8 bases sitting between them. As DNA, the CDR3 is TGTGCCAGCAGCTCGGGGGGGAATGAAAAACTGTTTTTT. It is translated as CASSSGGNEKLFF.

The gene calls are TRBV19 and TRBJ1-6; 8 bases map to TRBD1. V was pared by 6 bases and J by 10 bases, with 14 bases of the junction left unmatched. Germline CDR1 reads LNHDA; CDR2 reads SQIVND (reference sequence). CDR3 length equals 16 residues. The CDR3 DNA reads TGTGCCAGTAGAGGGGGAATCGTAGACAGGGGCTCACCCCTCCACTTT. Translating it yields CASRGGIVDRGSPLHF.

The chain links TRBV24-1 to TRBJ1-2; 7 bases line up with TRBD1. CDR3 length equals 18 residues. From germline, CDR1 is KGHDR and CDR2 SFDVKD. J lost 3 bases, V lost 4 bases, and 16 bases had no gene match. The CDR3 sequence: CATSDPRGGGQEDYGYTF. Here the CDR3 DNA reads TGTGCCACCAGTGACCCCCGAGGTGGAGGACAGGAGGACTATGGCTACACCTTC.

The chain recombines TRBV7-2 with TRBJ2-1; TRBD2 is a possible D gene (6 bases). Trimming removed 5 bases from V and 4 bases from J, with 18 bases in between. The CDR3 is 16 amino acids. Germline-derived CDR1 and CDR2 are SGHTA and FQGNSA. CDR3 DNA sequence: TGTGCCAGCAGCACTGATTGGGGGGACGGGTACAATGAGCAGTTCTTC. It encodes CASSTDWGDGYNEQFF. The full variable domain, rest sourced from reference TRBV7-2 and TRBJ2-1, is GAGVSQSPSNKVTEKGKDVELRCDPISGHTALYWYRQSLGQGLEFLIYFQGNSAPDKSGLPSDRFSAERTGGSVSTLTIQRTQQEDSAVYLCASSTDWGDGYNEQFFGPGTRLTVL.